This is a list of T cell receptor beta chains from one sample in a study of T-cell memory formation after mild COVID-19. Each CDR3 protein is one row after TCRdb ran MiXCR on the 5' RACE reads. There are around 62,000 distinct CDR3 sequences in the sample; about a quarter occur only once, and approximately 43% lies in the top ten. The specimen sequenced was PBMCs or a T cell subset sorted from them (not recorded which). Receptors were obtained from a young man who had mild COVID-19 (a few samples of this study predate the infection). Cell type and time point are not known. CDR3s include the opening cysteine and the closing phenylalanine or tryptophan. The order of the fields is clone size, D gene, J gene, V gene, CDR3 DNA, CDR3 protein. The D gene is left open where the match is weak. Not every row has a clone size; where given, it reads once, few, many or a size class.

few | . | TRBJ2-3 | TRBV4-1 | TGCGCCAGCAACCCGACTCAAGGTACAGATACGCAGTATTTT | CASNPTQGTDTQYF
. | . | TRBJ1-4 | TRBV12-3/TRBV12-4 | TGTGCCAGCAGTTTGAGGGTGTCTAATGAAAAACTGTTTTTT | CASSLRVSNEKLFF
few | . | TRBJ2-2 | TRBV6-2/TRBV6-3 | TGTGCCAGCAGTTACTCGGGCCAGGAGCTGTTTTTT | CASSYSGQELFF
few | . | TRBJ2-1 | TRBV29-1 | TGCAGCGTTGAATTTGGGCGGGCCTACAATGAGCAGTTCTTC | CSVEFGRAYNEQFF
few | . | TRBJ2-3 | TRBV4-2 | TGTGCCAGCAGCCAAGAAGGGATGAGGAGTAGCACAGATACGCAGTATTTT | CASSQEGMRSSTDTQYF
. | . | TRBJ2-4 | TRBV6-1 | TGTGCCAGCAGTGAAGCGGGGGCAGGGGCCAAAAACATTCAGTACTTC | CASSEAGAGAKNIQYF
. | . | TRBJ1-1 | TRBV12-3/TRBV12-4 | TGTGCCAGCAAGGACACTGAAGCTTTCTTT | CASKDTEAFF
. | TRBD1 | TRBJ1-2 | TRBV13 | TGTGCCAGCAGCTGGGACAGGGGTAACTATGGCTACACCTTC | CASSWDRGNYGYTF
few | TRBD1 | TRBJ2-5 | TRBV6-5 | TGTGCCAGCAGCCGCAAGAGGGGGCCGATCACAGAGACCCAGTACTTC | CASSRKRGPITETQYF
. | . | TRBJ2-1 | TRBV7-8 | TGTGCCAGCAGCACCAACCCGATAAGGAATACTGGGGACAATGAGCAGTTCTTC | CASSTNPIRNTGDNEQFF
. | TRBD2 | TRBJ2-1 | TRBV19 | TGTGCCAGCGGACTAGGCGCTGAGCAGTTCTTC | CASGLGAEQFF
. | . | TRBJ2-3 | TRBV28 | TGTGCCAGCAGTTTCCTTCATGACAATACAGATACGCAGTATTTT | CASSFLHDNTDTQYF
few | . | TRBJ2-5 | TRBV5-1 | TGCGCCAGCAGTTTATCAAGGGACGGAGCTGAAGAGACCCAGTACTTC | CASSLSRDGAEETQYF
. | . | TRBJ1-2 | TRBV7-2 | TGTGCCGGACCCCGGGACACGGGCTATGGCTACACCTTC | CAGPRDTGYGYTF
few | . | TRBJ2-7 | TRBV6-2/TRBV6-3 | TGTGCCAGCAGTTACGCGGAACATAGGGAGGAGTACTACGAGCAGTACTTC | CASSYAEHREEYYEQYF
. | . | TRBJ1-6 | TRBV6-5 | TGTGCCAGCAGGTGGGGAACTGCGAATTCACCCCTCCACTTT | CASRWGTANSPLHF
many | TRBD1 | TRBJ2-1 | TRBV9 | TGTGCCAGCAGCGTAAGACCGGGACAGTATGAGCAGTTCTTC | CASSVRPGQYEQFF
many | . | TRBJ1-3 | TRBV9 | TGTGCCAGCAGCTGGACAGTTGGAAACACCATATATTTT | CASSWTVGNTIYF
few | TRBD1 | TRBJ2-1 | TRBV6-5 | TGTGCCAGCAGTTACCGACAGGGGGTCACTAATGAGCAGTTCTTC | CASSYRQGVTNEQFF
. | . | TRBJ1-1 | TRBV3-1 | TGTGCCAGCAGCCGGAACACTGAAGCTTTCTTT | CASSRNTEAFF
few | TRBD2 | TRBJ2-5 | TRBV5-1 | TGCGCCAGCAGCCCAGAAGCGGGAGTACGCCAAGAGACCCAGTACTTC | CASSPEAGVRQETQYF
. | . | TRBJ1-1 | TRBV4-1 | TGCGCCAGCAGCCAAGAAGTGAACCGGCAGTGGAACACTGAAGCTTTCTTT | CASSQEVNRQWNTEAFF
. | . | TRBJ1-1 | TRBV29-1 | TGCAGCTACTGCGAGGGGAACACTGAAGCTTTCTTT | CSYCEGNTEAFF
few | . | TRBJ2-3 | TRBV27 | TGTGCCAGCCGAAGGGGTGGCACAGATACGCAGTATTTT | CASRRGGTDTQYF
few | TRBD2 | TRBJ2-1 | TRBV7-9 | TGTGCCAGCAGCCCCGGTGGACTAGTAGTTCTGTTCTTC | CASSPGGLVVLFF
many | TRBD1 | TRBJ2-1 | TRBV7-7 | TGTGCCAGCAGCCCAGGGACAGACCTTACCTACAATGAGCAGTTCTTC | CASSPGTDLTYNEQFF
few | TRBD1 | TRBJ2-7 | TRBV4-3 | TGCGCCAGCAGCTCCGGGACAGCGAACGAGCAGTACTTC | CASSSGTANEQYF
. | . | TRBJ1-5 | TRBV24-1 | TGTGCCACCAGCCCTAACAGCCAGTTTATCGGAGGCAATCAGCCCCAGCATTTT | CATSPNSQFIGGNQPQHF
few | . | TRBJ2-7 | TRBV12-3/TRBV12-4 | TGTGCCAGCAGTTTTGGGAATTCGGCCGAGCAGTACTTC | CASSFGNSAEQYF
. | . | TRBJ1-2 | TRBV6-1 | TGTGCCAGCACCGGGCGGGCGGCTTCTAACTATGGCTACACCTTC | CASTGRAASNYGYTF
. | TRBD1 | TRBJ1-1 | TRBV5-1 | TGCGCCAGCAGCTGGTCCGGGACAGGGGGCACTGAAGCTTTCTTT | CASSWSGTGGTEAFF
. | . | TRBJ2-6 | TRBV6-5 | TGTGCCAGCAGTCCCCTGTCGGGGGGCCTTGCCAACTCTGGGGCCAACGTCCTGACTTTC | CASSPLSGGLANSGANVLTF
few | TRBD2 | TRBJ2-5 | TRBV10-3 | TGTGCCATCAGAAACCTAGCGGGGGATCAAGAGACCCAGTACTTC | CAIRNLAGDQETQYF
. | . | TRBJ1-5 | TRBV7-9 | TGTGCCAGCAGCTTCGGCGGACCGCGGCAGCCCCAGCATTTT | CASSFGGPRQPQHF
few | . | TRBJ2-1 | TRBV5-5 | TGTGCCAGCAGCTTCTTGATCCATCGGCCTTACAATGAGCAGTTCTTC | CASSFLIHRPYNEQFF
few | . | TRBJ2-5 | TRBV3-1 | TGTGCCAGCAGCCCACTCTCGGGGTGGGAGACCCAGTACTTC | CASSPLSGWETQYF
. | . | TRBJ2-7 | TRBV6-2/TRBV6-3 | TGTGCCAGCAGTTACGTGAGACAGAGGACCTACGAGCAGTACTTC | CASSYVRQRTYEQYF
large | TRBD2 | TRBJ2-1 | TRBV4-1 | TGCGCCAGCAGCCAAGCGGGGGGCTCCTACAATGAGCAGTTCTTC | CASSQAGGSYNEQFF
. | . | TRBJ2-1 | TRBV9 | TGTGCCAGCAGCGTAGTGGTGGGGGGCTCGAATGAGCAGTTCTTC | CASSVVVGGSNEQFF
few | TRBD1 | TRBJ2-2 | TRBV29-1 | TGCAGCGGTGGACAGGGGGACACCGGGGAGCTGTTTTTT | CSGGQGDTGELFF
. | . | TRBJ1-2 | TRBV29-1 | TGCAGCGTTGATATTTTGGGGCTCAACTATGGCTACACCTTC | CSVDILGLNYGYTF
. | . | TRBJ2-5 | TRBV7-3 | TGTGCCAGCAGCTTAGGGGACTCGCTGGAGACCCAGTACTTC | CASSLGDSLETQYF
. | TRBD1 | TRBJ1-6 | TRBV6-4 | TGTGCCAGCAGGGGGTGGGACAGCGATCGGAATTCACCCCTCCACTTT | CASRGWDSDRNSPLHF
. | TRBD1 | TRBJ2-7 | TRBV25-1 | TGTGCCAGCGGGACCGGGACAGGGATCTACGAGCAGTACTTC | CASGTGTGIYEQYF
. | . | TRBJ2-3 | TRBV4-1 | TGCGCCAGCAGCCAAGAGGCCGGCACAGATACGCAGTATTTT | CASSQEAGTDTQYF
. | . | TRBJ2-3 | TRBV4-3 | TGCGCCAGCAGCCAAGGGGGCGGAGTAGATACGCAGTATTTT | CASSQGGGVDTQYF
. | . | TRBJ2-3 | TRBV11-2 | TGTGCCAGCAGCTTAGGGGGGCGAGAAGGAACAGATACGCAGTATTTT | CASSLGGREGTDTQYF
. | . | TRBJ2-5 | TRBV6-5 | TGTGCCAGCAGTTACTCGAAATCAGTGTACCAAGAGACCCAGTACTTC | CASSYSKSVYQETQYF
. | . | TRBJ2-7 | TRBV7-6 | TGTGCCAGCAGCTTAGGGGCCCGGGGGAACGAGCAGTACTTC | CASSLGARGNEQYF
. | TRBD2 | TRBJ2-5 | TRBV7-6 | TGTGCCAGCAGCCGGACTAGCGGGGATGAGACCCAGTACTTC | CASSRTSGDETQYF
once | . | TRBJ2-2 | TRBV24-1 | TGTGCCACCAGGGATACAAAAAAAAGGGACACCGGGGAGCTGTTTTTT | CATRDTKKRDTGELFF
few | . | TRBJ2-2 | TRBV6-2/TRBV6-3 | TGTGCCAGCAGTTACCCCCTGGGTGGAACCGGGGAGCTGTTTTTT | CASSYPLGGTGELFF
few | . | TRBJ2-2 | TRBV6-2/TRBV6-3 | TGTGCCAGCAGTTACTACCCCGTACAGGCCCCCACCGGGGAGCTGTTTTTT | CASSYYPVQAPTGELFF
. | . | TRBJ2-1 | TRBV7-7 | TGTGCCAGCAGCTTAGACGGGGTGGATGAGCAGTTCTTC | CASSLDGVDEQFF
few | . | TRBJ1-2 | TRBV6-5 | TGTGCCAGCAGTTACGGGGAGGGGTCCCTCGACACCTTC | CASSYGEGSLDTF
. | TRBD2 | TRBJ2-5 | TRBV4-1 | TGCGCCAGCAGCCAAGAAGTGGGGGGGGTGGAGACCCAGTACTTC | CASSQEVGGVETQYF
. | . | TRBJ2-5 | TRBV4-2 | TGTGCCAGCAGCTCGGGGGGCACCGTGGCTATACAGTACTTC | CASSSGGTVAIQYF
few | . | TRBJ2-1 | TRBV7-7 | TGTGCCAGCAGCTTAGTTACGGGAAATGAGCAGTTCTTC | CASSLVTGNEQFF
medium-sized | TRBD2 | TRBJ2-5 | TRBV20-1 | TGCAGTGCTAGAGGGGGGCTAGCGGGGAGCCAAGAGACCCAGTACTTC | CSARGGLAGSQETQYF
few | TRBD1 | TRBJ1-1 | TRBV29-1 | TGCAGCGCAGGGACAGGGGTTGAAGCTTTCTTT | CSAGTGVEAFF